This T cell receptor beta chain was recorded in a study of Graves' ophthalmopathy and Graves' hyperthyroidism. Study outcomes and limitations: In blood appeared most of the expanded thyroid clonotypes whose frequency exceeded 0.001. Discrimination between ophthalmopathy and stable hyperthyroidism by a 13-signature model showed about 85% sensitivity and almost 83% specificity.

This clonotype was counted many times. Its antigen remains unidentified. Amplification targeted the TCR beta CDR3 regions, with RNA transcripts as the source material. HTBI primers were used in a first-round RT-PCR, which preceded a second-round multiplex PCR. TCRdb ran MiXCR on the multiplex PCR reads and lists one entry per CDR3 protein. The sample has about 740,000 distinct CDR3 sequences; roughly two fifths are singletons. The CDR3 contains 14 residues. In germline, CDR1 is SGHRS, CDR2 YFSETQ. Trimming cost V 3 bases and J 5 bases; bases outside gene matches: 7. With a duration under 3 months, ophthalmopathy in the donors showed moderate-to-severe activity, CAS ≥3 and NOSPECS ≥4. Clinical symptoms and serum thyroxine were used for diagnosis; TRAb, thyroid ultrasound and orbital computed tomography were also relied on.

The source material was peripheral blood. V is TRBV5-1 and J is TRBJ2-5, with 7 bases aligning to TRBD1. The clonotype was recovered from an adult man with Graves' ophthalmopathy. The CDR3 loop reads CASSSGQVKETQYF. CDR3 DNA: TGCGCCAGCAGCTCCGGACAGGTGAAGGAGACCCAGTACTTC.